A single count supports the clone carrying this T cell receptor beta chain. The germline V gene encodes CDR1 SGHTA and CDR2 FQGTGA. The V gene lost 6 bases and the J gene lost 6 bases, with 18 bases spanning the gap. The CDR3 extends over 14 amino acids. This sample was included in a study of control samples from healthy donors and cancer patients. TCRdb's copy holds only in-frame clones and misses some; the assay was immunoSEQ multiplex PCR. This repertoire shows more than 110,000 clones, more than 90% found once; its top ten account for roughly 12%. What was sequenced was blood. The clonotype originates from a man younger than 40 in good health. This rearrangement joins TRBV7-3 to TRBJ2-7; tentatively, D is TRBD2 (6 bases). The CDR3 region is CASSFGILAPEQYF. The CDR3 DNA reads TGTGCCAGCAGTTTCGGGATTCTAGCGCCCGAGCAGTACTTC.